This TCR beta chain was sequenced for a study of CD8+CD57+ T cells in acquired aplastic anemia. Study as a whole: Sorted CD4+ and CD8+ cell DNA averaged roughly 3.2 ug.

Before being chosen for sequencing, patients had shown CD8+CD57+ cell expansion by flow cytometry. Patients were therapy-naive when their blood was sampled. Template material for TCR beta VDJ and CDR3 profiling consisted of genomic DNA. TCRdb used MiXCR to reprocess the reads, holding one entry per CDR3 protein. The repertoire includes approximately 120,000 distinct CDR3 sequences, over 30% of them detected once, and approximately 2.6% sits in the top ten. This clonotype was seen only once. Its antigen is undetermined. V lost 5 bases to trimming and J lost 7 bases; unmatched junction nucleotides: 1. The CDR3 is made up of 13 amino acids. Germline CDR1 and CDR2: LNHNV and YYDKDF (reference sequence). General study results and limits: Between patients and controls, twenty-nine CD8+ CDR3 sequences were found in common.

The chain is built from TRBV15 and TRBJ2-1, with 11 bases identical to TRBD1. The receptor comes from a human donor with aplastic anemia. What was sequenced was sorted CD4+, CD8+, or CD8+CD57+ T cells (not recorded which) from PBMCs. The chain's CDR3 is CATSWDRGNEQFF. DNA for the CDR3: TGTGCCACCAGCTGGGACAGGGGGAATGAGCAGTTCTTC.